The 31 T cell receptor beta chains in this list originate from one sample, sequenced in a study of T cell changes during pregnancy in multiple sclerosis. This table comes from immunoSEQ multiplex PCR, and its TCRdb copy is limited to in-frame clones, with some not included. This sample has approximately 97,000 clones, with 91% found just once. The sequencing used peripheral blood, collected after pregnancy. The receptor source for this set is a female donor in good health, enrolled as a control in a pregnancy study.

A note on this clone: A junction end diverges from the germline sequence, so it may reflect a read error. This rearrangement joins TRBV6-1 to TRBJ2-5; 7 bases fit TRBD1. The germline V gene has CDR1 MNHNS and CDR2 SASEGT. The CDR3 length is 11 residues. The CDR3: CASRRNRGHHF. The CDR3 DNA sequence: TGTGCCAGCAGGAGGAACAGGGGTCACCACTTC.

The chain combines TRBV7-9 with TRBJ2-3; 10 bases map to TRBD2. This CDR3 region has 16 residues. V dropped 5 bases and J dropped 1; count of bases not matched to a gene: 6. Per germline, CDR1 SEHNR and CDR2 FQNEAQ (reference sequence). CDR3 sequence (DNA): TGTGCCAGCAGCCCCCAGAGCGGGGGGGGCACAGATACGCAGTATTTT. This sequence encodes CASSPQSGGGTDTQYF.

The genes are TRBV29-1 and TRBJ1-1; 10 nucleotides line up with TRBD1. The length of the CDR3 is 12 residues. Per the germline V gene, CDR1 is SQVTM and CDR2 is ANQGSEA. V was pared by 5 bases and J by 6 bases, with 3 bases of the junction left unmatched. The CDR3 loop reads CSVQGTGAEAFF. The CDR3 DNA reads as TGCAGCGTTCAAGGGACAGGGGCTGAAGCTTTCTTT.

The chain employs TRBV7-8 and TRBJ1-5; 8 nucleotides match TRBD1. Germline V lookup: CDR1 SGHVS, CDR2 FQNEAQ. The CDR3 consists of 14 residues. After removal of 5 bases from V and 5 bases from J, the junction contained 5 bases not matched to a gene. The CDR3 reads CASSPGTGHQPQHF. As DNA, the CDR3 is TGTGCCAGCAGCCCAGGGACAGGTCATCAGCCCCAGCATTTT.

The chain links TRBV6-5 to TRBJ1-1; D not certain. Looked up from germline, CDR1 is MNHEY and CDR2 is SVGAGI. Trimming shortened V by 6 bases and J by 6 bases, and 8 bases separated the two germline ends. The CDR3 runs 11 residues. This CDR3 is CASRPHAEAFF. The CDR3 DNA sequence: TGTGCCAGCAGACCACACGCTGAAGCTTTCTTT.

The chain combines TRBV5-4 with TRBJ1-1; TRBD1 aligns across 8 bases. Trimming removed 0 bases from V and 0 bases from J; junction bases left unmatched: 4. Looked up from germline, CDR1 is SGHNT and CDR2 is YYREEE (reference sequence). This CDR3 has 16 residues. This CDR3 reads CASSLADRGMNTEAFF. CDR3 coding DNA: TGTGCCAGCAGCTTGGCCGACAGGGGCATGAACACTGAAGCTTTCTTT.

The chain carries TRBV7-2 and TRBJ2-3; tentatively, D is TRBD1 (5 bases). The length of the CDR3 is 14 residues. Germline assignment: CDR1 SGHTA and CDR2 FQGNSA. V gave up 5 bases and J gave up 4 bases, with 13 bases separating them. The chain's CDR3 is CASSLTRDADTQYF. CDR3 in DNA: TGTGCCAGCAGCCTCACCAGGGATGCAGATACGCAGTATTTT.

J is TRBJ1-6 and V is TRBV4-3; possibly TRBD1 for D (5 bases). V was shortened by 1 base and J by 7 bases, with 17 bases between the two germline ends. This CDR3 spans 17 amino acids. Looked up from germline, CDR1 is LGHNA and CDR2 is YSLEER. In nucleotides, the CDR3 is TGCGCCAGCAGCCAAGCGGGTGGCGGGGGAGGAAATTCACCCCTCCACTTT. Its protein is CASSQAGGGGGNSPLHF.

The V and J genes are TRBV11-2 and TRBJ2-4; no definite D call. V dropped 3 bases and J dropped 2 bases, with 2 bases sitting between them. The CDR3 contains 12 residues. Germline V gives CDR1 SGHAT, CDR2 FQNNGV. Here the CDR3 reads CASSFSKNIQYF. The CDR3 coding sequence is TGTGCCAGCAGCTTCTCCAAAAACATTCAGTACTTC.

In its sample, this clone was seen a few times. The rearrangement uses TRBV21-1 and TRBJ1-1; the DNA was not used to check the table's D call, TRBD1. TRBV21-1 is marked as a pseudogene. The CDR3 sequence is 13 residues long. CDR3: CASIGAPGTEAFF. The CDR3 DNA reads TGTGCCAGCATAGGGGCCCCAGGGACTGAAGCTTTCTTT.

This rearrangement joins TRBV6-6 to TRBJ1-3; D might be TRBD1 (5 bases). Per the germline V gene, CDR1 is MNHNY and CDR2 is SVGAGI (reference sequence). This CDR3 contains 16 residues. V was shortened by 6 bases and J by 0 bases, with 15 bases between the two germline ends. The chain's CDR3 is CASSETGQLSGNTIYF. In nucleotides, the CDR3 is TGTGCCAGCAGCGAAACCGGACAACTCTCTGGAAACACCATATATTTT.

The V gene is TRBV5-1, the J gene TRBJ2-5, with D possibly TRBD1 on 5 matching bases. The CDR3 consists of 14 residues. From germline, CDR1 is SGHRS and CDR2 YFSETQ. V lost 4 bases and J lost 4, with 14 bases in between. DNA for the CDR3: TGCGCCAGCAGCCGAGATCAGGGTCGAGAGACCCAGTACTTC. Encoded protein: CASSRDQGRETQYF.

This clone was recorded many times. The V call is TRBV5-1, the J call TRBJ2-7, with D perhaps TRBD1 (5 bases). The ends were cut back, 5 bases at V and 4 bases at J, with 13 bases in the middle. The CDR3 sequence is 13 residues long. Germline CDR1 SGHRS, CDR2 YFSETQ. CDR3 loop: CASRPDTPYEQYF. In DNA form, the CDR3 reads TGCGCCAGCAGGCCGGACACCCCGTACGAGCAGTACTTC. Based on the CDR3 plus reference TRBV5-1 and TRBJ2-7, the full variable domain is KAGVTQTPRYLIKTRGQQVTLSCSPISGHRSVSWYQQTPGQGLQFLFEYFSETQRNKGNFPGRFSGRQFSNSRSEMNVSTLELGDSALYLCASRPDTPYEQYFGPGTRLTVT.

The rearrangement uses TRBV13 and TRBJ1-6; 10 bases agree with TRBD1. Trimming at V came to 5 bases and at J to 8 bases, leaving 9 bases not matched to a gene. The length of the CDR3 is 16 residues. The germline CDR1 and CDR2 sequences are PRHDT and FYEKMQ (reference sequence). CDR3 amino acids: CASSLRDRGLDSPLHF. The CDR3 DNA follows: TGTGCCAGCAGCCTCCGGGACAGGGGATTGGATTCACCCCTCCACTTT.

V and J are TRBV28 and TRBJ2-7; weak D call: TRBD2 (6 bases). The ends were cut back, 7 bases at V and 4 bases at J, with 17 bases in the middle. CDR3 length equals 14 residues. CDR1 and CDR2 (germline): MDHEN, SYDVKM. The CDR3: CASTYPGLSYEQYF. CDR3 in DNA: TGTGCCAGCACTTACCCGGGACTCTCTTACGAGCAGTACTTC.

The V call is TRBV11-3, the J call TRBJ2-2; 11 positions match TRBD2. CDR3 size: 16 residues. CDR1 and CDR2 from the germline V gene are SGHNT and YENEEA. Trimming cost V 5 bases and J 2 bases; bases outside gene matches: 4. CDR3 coding DNA: TGTGCCAGCAGCCCGACTAGCGGGGCCAACACCGGGGAGCTGTTTTTT. Its protein is CASSPTSGANTGELFF.

The chain has TRBV5-6 and TRBJ2-3, with TRBD2 as a possible D gene (6 bases). CDR1 and CDR2 from the germline V gene are SGHDT and YYEEEE. This CDR3 spans 15 amino acids. V was shortened by 7 bases and J by 4 bases, with 19 bases between the two germline ends. In DNA form, the CDR3 reads TGTGCCAGCCACAAAAAGGTTACGGGGGCAGATACGCAGTATTTT. Translation gives CASHKKVTGADTQYF.

This clone was seen only once. The chain combines TRBV5-5 with TRBJ1-2, with 8 bases lining up with TRBD1. The CDR3 covers 12 residues. V dropped 3 bases and J dropped 10; count of bases not matched to a gene: 5. Per germline, CDR1 SGHKS and CDR2 YYEKEE (reference sequence). CDR3 residues: CASSYGQGFYTF. As DNA, the CDR3 is TGTGCCAGCAGCTACGGACAGGGTTTCTACACCTTC.

The rearrangement links TRBV18 to TRBJ2-2; D gene unclear. Germline V lookup: CDR1 KGHSH, CDR2 LQKENI. The CDR3 sequence is 13 residues long. Trimming shortened V by 6 bases and J by 4 bases, and 9 bases separated the two germline ends. Here the CDR3 DNA reads TGTGCCAGCTCGCCTATACTCACCGGGGAGCTGTTTTTT. It specifies CASSPILTGELFF.

V gene TRBV7-2 combines with J gene TRBJ1-4; 10 bases align to TRBD1. The CDR3 is 15 amino acids. The germline gives CDR1 SGHTA, CDR2 FQGNSA. Unmatched junction bases numbered 7, after V lost 4 bases and J lost 8 bases. Here the CDR3 reads CASSSTGTGAEKLFF. Here the CDR3 DNA reads TGTGCCAGCAGCTCAACCGGGACAGGGGCCGAAAAACTGTTTTTT.

V is TRBV4-3 and J is TRBJ1-4; a possible D gene is TRBD1 (6 bases). The CDR3 is 15 residues long. The V and J ends lost 5 bases and 0 bases respectively, with 10 bases between them. The germline gives CDR1 LGHNA, CDR2 YSLEER. CDR3 nucleotides: TGCGCCAGCAGCGCACCAGGGGCAACTAATGAAAAACTGTTTTTT. It encodes CASSAPGATNEKLFF.

V and J are TRBV18 and TRBJ1-5, with 7 bases aligning to TRBD1. This CDR3 is built from 16 residues. V shed 3 bases, J shed 2 bases, and the junction held 7 bases outside the gene matches. Germline CDR1 reads KGHSH; CDR2 reads LQKENI. The CDR3 nucleotides read TGTGCCAGCTCACCGAATACAGGGGTGGGCAATCAGCCCCAGCATTTT. Its translation is CASSPNTGVGNQPQHF.

The gene calls are TRBV6-5 and TRBJ1-4; 9 bases match TRBD1. J was trimmed by 8 bases and V by 9 bases; bases with no gene match: 7. Germline V lookup: CDR1 MNHEY, CDR2 SVGAGI. The CDR3 is made up of 13 amino acids. The CDR3 region has the DNA TGTGCCAGTCGCACAGGGGGCACAGAAAAACTGTTTTTT. It encodes CASRTGGTEKLFF.

The genes are TRBV2 and TRBJ2-3, with D perhaps TRBD2 (6 bases). Trimming took 8 bases from V and 6 from J, leaving 12 bases between them. The CDR3 has 12 residues. The germline CDR1 and CDR2 sequences are SNHLY and FYNNEI. The CDR3 DNA is TGTGCCAGCGCGTCTGGGGGGGATACGCAGTATTTT. This codes for CASASGGDTQYF.

The chain links TRBV19 to TRBJ2-7; D gene uncertain. The V end lost 5 bases, the J end lost 3 bases, and 5 bases lay between the germline ends. The CDR3 runs 11 residues. Germline V lookup: CDR1 LNHDA, CDR2 SQIVND (reference sequence). The CDR3 spells CASSANYEQYF. The CDR3, as DNA: TGTGCCAGTAGTGCTAACTACGAGCAGTACTTC.

CDR3 nucleotides: TGTGCCAGCAGGGGAAGGGGGCGTTTAGATACGCAGTATTTT. Encoded protein: CASRGRGRLDTQYF. The gene calls are TRBV6-5 and TRBJ2-3; 7 bases agree with TRBD1. The CDR3 length is 14 residues. The V gene end was trimmed by 6 bases and the J gene end by 5 bases; junction bases not matched to a gene: 8. Looked up from germline, CDR1 is MNHEY and CDR2 is SVGAGI.

J is TRBJ1-6 and V is TRBV30; 9 bases align to TRBD1. This CDR3 contains 13 residues. The germline V gene encodes CDR1 GTSNPN and CDR2 SVGIG (reference sequence). Losses at the gene ends were 4 bases for V and 9 bases for J; bases not matched to a gene: 4. The CDR3 DNA is TGTGCCTGGACCGGGACAGGGAGTTCACCCCTCCACTTT. Amino acid sequence: CAWTGTGSSPLHF.

The chain uses TRBV4-2 and TRBJ2-7, with TRBD1 as a possible D gene (5 bases). This CDR3 contains 14 residues. Deletions cut 0 bases from V and 2 bases from J, with 8 bases between. Per germline, CDR1 LGHNA and CDR2 YNFKEQ. CDR3 residues: CASSQDVDTYEQYF. In nucleotides, the CDR3 is TGTGCCAGCAGCCAAGACGTGGACACCTACGAGCAGTACTTC.

V is TRBV19 and J is TRBJ1-5; 8 bases match TRBD1. V lost 9 bases, J lost 5 bases, and 12 bases stayed unmatched. The CDR3 consists of 15 residues. Germline assignment: CDR1 LNHDA and CDR2 SQIVND (reference sequence). In DNA, the CDR3 is TGTGCCAGCAGATTCTTGACAGGGGCCTATCAGCCCCAGCATTTT. It encodes CASRFLTGAYQPQHF.

The chain links TRBV7-2 to TRBJ2-5; D remains ambiguous. CDR1 and CDR2 (germline): SGHTA, FQGNSA. V was pared by 5 bases and J by 5 bases, with 6 bases between. This CDR3 is 11 amino acids long. The CDR3 spells CASSPGETQYF. As DNA, the CDR3 is TGTGCCAGCAGCCCCGGGGAGACCCAGTACTTC.

This chain connects TRBV12-5 to TRBJ1-4; 9 nucleotides agree with TRBD1. J gave up 5 bases and V 6 bases, and 7 bases lay outside the gene matches. The CDR3 spans 15 residues. Germline V gene sequence: CDR1 LGHNT, CDR2 FRNRAP. CDR3 bases: TGTGCTAGTGGGGAATCGACAGGGGGGAATGAAAAACTGTTTTTT. Protein sequence: CASGESTGGNEKLFF.